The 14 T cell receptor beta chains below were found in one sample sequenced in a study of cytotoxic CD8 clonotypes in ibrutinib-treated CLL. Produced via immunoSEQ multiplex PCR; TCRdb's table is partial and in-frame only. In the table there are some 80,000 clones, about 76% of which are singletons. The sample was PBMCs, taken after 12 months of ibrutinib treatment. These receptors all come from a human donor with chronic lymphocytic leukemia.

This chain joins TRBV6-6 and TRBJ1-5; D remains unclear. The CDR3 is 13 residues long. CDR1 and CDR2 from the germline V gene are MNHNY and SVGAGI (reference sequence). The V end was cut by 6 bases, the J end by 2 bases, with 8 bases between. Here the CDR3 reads CASRGNGNQPQHF. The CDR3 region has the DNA TGTGCCAGCAGGGGGAACGGCAATCAGCCCCAGCATTTT.

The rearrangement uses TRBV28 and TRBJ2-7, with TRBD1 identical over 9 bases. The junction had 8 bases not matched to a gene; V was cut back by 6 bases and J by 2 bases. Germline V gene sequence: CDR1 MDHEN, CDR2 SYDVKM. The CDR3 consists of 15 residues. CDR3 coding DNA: TGTGCCAGCAGCCAAACCGGGACAGGGACCTACGAGCAGTACTTC. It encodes CASSQTGTGTYEQYF.

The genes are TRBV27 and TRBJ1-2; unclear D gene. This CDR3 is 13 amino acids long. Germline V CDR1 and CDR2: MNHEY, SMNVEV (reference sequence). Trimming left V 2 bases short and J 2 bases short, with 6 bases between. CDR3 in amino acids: CASSLRQNYGYTF. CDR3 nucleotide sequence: TGTGCCAGCAGTTTACGGCAAAACTATGGCTACACCTTC.

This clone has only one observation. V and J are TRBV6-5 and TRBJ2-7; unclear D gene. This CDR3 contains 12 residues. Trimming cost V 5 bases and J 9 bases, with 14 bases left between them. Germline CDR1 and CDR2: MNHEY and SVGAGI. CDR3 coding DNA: TGTGCCAGCAGTAACCCCCCCGGTTTGCAGTACTTC. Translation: CASSNPPGLQYF.

The CDR3 DNA reads as TGTGCCAGCAGTTTATCCGGACAGGTGGGGGGGAGGACTGAAGCTTTCTTT. It specifies CASSLSGQVGGRTEAFF. This rearrangement joins TRBV28 to TRBJ1-1; 7 bases align to TRBD1. Germline CDR1 and CDR2: MDHEN and SYDVKM. This CDR3 comprises 17 residues. The junction had 13 bases not matched to a gene; V was cut back by 1 base and J by 5 bases.

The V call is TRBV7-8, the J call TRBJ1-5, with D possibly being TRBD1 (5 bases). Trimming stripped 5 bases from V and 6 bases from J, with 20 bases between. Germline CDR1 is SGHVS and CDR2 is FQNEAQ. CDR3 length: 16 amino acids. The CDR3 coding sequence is TGTGCCAGCAGCCCGCTGGGGACCTCGGACGCTCAGCCCCAGCATTTT. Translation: CASSPLGTSDAQPQHF. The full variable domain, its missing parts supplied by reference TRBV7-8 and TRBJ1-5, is GAGVSQSPRYKVAKRGQDVALRCDPISGHVSLFWYQQALGQGPEFLTYFQNEAQLDKSGLPSDRFFAERPEGSVSTLKIQRTQQEDSAVYLCASSPLGTSDAQPQHFGDGTRLSIL.

Here the CDR3 reads CASSPSGYTDTQYF. The CDR3 nucleotides are TGTGCCAGCAGCCCTAGCGGCTACACAGATACGCAGTATTTT. This chain links TRBV7-2 with TRBJ2-3, with 7 nucleotides matching TRBD2. J gave up 2 bases and V 5 bases, and 4 bases lay outside the gene matches. This CDR3 region has 14 residues. Germline CDR1 reads SGHTA; CDR2 reads FQGNSA.

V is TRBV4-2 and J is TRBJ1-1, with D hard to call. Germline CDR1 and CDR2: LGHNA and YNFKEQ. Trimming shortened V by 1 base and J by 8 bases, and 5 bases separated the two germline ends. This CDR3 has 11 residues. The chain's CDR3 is CASSQAWEAFF. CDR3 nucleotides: TGTGCCAGCAGCCAAGCCTGGGAAGCTTTCTTT.

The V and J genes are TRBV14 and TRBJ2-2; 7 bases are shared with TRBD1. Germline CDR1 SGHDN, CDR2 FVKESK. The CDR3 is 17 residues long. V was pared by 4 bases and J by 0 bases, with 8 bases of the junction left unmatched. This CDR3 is CASSLTGRYTNTGELFF. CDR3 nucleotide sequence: TGTGCCAGCAGCCTGACAGGGAGATACACGAACACCGGGGAGCTGTTTTTT.

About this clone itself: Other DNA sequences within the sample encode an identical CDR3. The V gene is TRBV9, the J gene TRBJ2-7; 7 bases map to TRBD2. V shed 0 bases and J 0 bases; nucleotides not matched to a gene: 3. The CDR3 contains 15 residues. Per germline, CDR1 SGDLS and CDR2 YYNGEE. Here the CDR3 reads CASSVAPGGSYEQYF. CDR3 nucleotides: TGTGCCAGCAGCGTAGCACCGGGGGGCTCCTACGAGCAGTACTTC. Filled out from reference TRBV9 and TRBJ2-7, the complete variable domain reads DSGVTQTPKHLITATGQRVTLRCSPRSGDLSVYWYQQSLDQGLQFLIQYYNGEERAKGNILERFSAQQFPDLHSELNLSSLELGDSALYFCASSVAPGGSYEQYFGPGTRLTVT.

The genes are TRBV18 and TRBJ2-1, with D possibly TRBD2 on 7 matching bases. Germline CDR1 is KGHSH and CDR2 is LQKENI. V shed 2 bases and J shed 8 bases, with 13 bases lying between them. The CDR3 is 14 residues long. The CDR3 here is CASSPGGAPHEQFF. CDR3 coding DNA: TGTGCCAGCTCACCAGGGGGGGCCCCCCATGAGCAGTTCTTC.

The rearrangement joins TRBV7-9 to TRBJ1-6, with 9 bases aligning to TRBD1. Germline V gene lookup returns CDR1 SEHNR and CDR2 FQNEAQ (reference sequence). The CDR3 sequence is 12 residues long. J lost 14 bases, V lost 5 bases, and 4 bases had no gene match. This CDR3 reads CASSRDRGALHF. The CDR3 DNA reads TGTGCCAGCAGCCGTGACAGGGGGGCCCTCCACTTT.

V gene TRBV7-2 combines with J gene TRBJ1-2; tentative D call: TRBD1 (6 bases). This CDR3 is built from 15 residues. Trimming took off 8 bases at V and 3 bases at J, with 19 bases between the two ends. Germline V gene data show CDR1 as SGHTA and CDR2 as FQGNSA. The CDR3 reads CASDQGGGRHYGYTF. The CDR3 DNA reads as TGTGCCAGCGACCAGGGCGGGGGGCGACACTATGGCTACACCTTC.

The CDR3 reads CASTVGGQLGGYTF. Here the CDR3 DNA reads TGTGCCAGCACCGTAGGGGGACAACTGGGTGGCTACACCTTC. V usage is TRBV6-6 and J usage is TRBJ1-2, with TRBD1 as a possible D gene (6 bases). Germline values: CDR1 MNHNY, CDR2 SVGAGI (reference sequence). V lost 7 bases to trimming and J lost 7 bases, with 19 bases between them. This CDR3 spans 14 amino acids.